The following is a T cell receptor (beta chain) sequence with its context. The antigen remains undetermined. This specimen belongs to a study of shared clonotypes between healthy human individuals. The overall study: CD8 memory received one plate per donor, CD8 naive two, CD4 memory three and CD4 naive three. Broader study findings: Estimated clonotype richness was generally higher in naive than memory subsets. Naive CD4 clonotype sharing across several donors was about 5%.

This CDR3 region has 15 residues. V lost 5 bases and J 8 bases, leaving 19 bases between the germline ends. CDR1 LNHDA and CDR2 SQIVND come from the germline V gene (reference sequence). The protocol was immunoSEQ multiplex PCR, while the TCRdb copy is restricted to in-frame clones and leaves out a portion. The sample records about 690,000 clones, 90% being singletons. The chain links TRBV19 to TRBJ2-1, with D perhaps TRBD1 (5 bases). The sequencing sample was made of memory CD8+ T cells from PBMCs. Indicated subset: CD45RO+ cells pooled with CCR7-negative TemRA cells. The TCR originated in a man aged 18 to 30 in good health. Some clones in this sample may be carry-over from other donors' samples. CDR3 sequence reads: CASSPPRAYADEQFF. CDR3 bases: TGTGCCAGTAGTCCCCCCAGGGCGTACGCCGATGAGCAGTTCTTC.